The present T cell receptor (beta chain) was sequenced within a study of OX40 agonist ivuxolimab in advanced cancers. Looking at the study overall: Six ivuxolimab dose levels, 0.01 to 10 mg/kg, were given intravenously every 2 weeks. Broader study findings: More expanded clones were found, on average, in CD8+ than in CD4+ T cells. Which antigen the expanded peripheral T cells recognized is unknown.

Profiling relied on immunoSEQ multiplex PCR, and the TCRdb table lists in-frame clones only, not all of them. The table lists 55,000 to 80,000 clones, around four fifths of them singletons, with over 2% in the top ten. The CDR3 extends over 14 amino acids. V lost 6 bases and J lost 1; bases outside the gene matches: 3. Germline V CDR1 and CDR2: MNHEY, SMNVEV (reference sequence). Of note for this clone: Its specificity is unknown.

Peripheral blood came from all dose cohorts at three timepoints. This clonotype was obtained from an adult with an advanced solid tumor such as melanoma, head and neck, liver or kidney cancer. The starting material was CD4+ or CD8+ T cells sorted from blood, obtained in a trial of the OX40 agonist ivuxolimab. The chain couples TRBV27 to TRBJ1-5; 7 nucleotides align to TRBD1. Here the CDR3 DNA reads TGTGCCAGCAGACTGACAGGGAGCAATCAGCCCCAGCATTTT. Translating it yields CASRLTGSNQPQHF.